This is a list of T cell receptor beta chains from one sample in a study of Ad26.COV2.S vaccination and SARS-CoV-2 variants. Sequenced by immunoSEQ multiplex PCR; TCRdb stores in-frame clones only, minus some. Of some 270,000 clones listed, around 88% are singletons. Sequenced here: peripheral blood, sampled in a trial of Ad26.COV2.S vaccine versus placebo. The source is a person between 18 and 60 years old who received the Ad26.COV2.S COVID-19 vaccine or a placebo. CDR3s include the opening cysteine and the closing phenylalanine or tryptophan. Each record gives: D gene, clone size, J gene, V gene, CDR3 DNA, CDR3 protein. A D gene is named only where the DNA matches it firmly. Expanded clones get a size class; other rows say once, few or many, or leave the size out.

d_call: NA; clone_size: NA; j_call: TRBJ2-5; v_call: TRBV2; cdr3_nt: TGTGCCAGCAGTGAAGGGACAGTACAAGAGACCCAGTACTTC; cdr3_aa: CASSEGTVQETQYF
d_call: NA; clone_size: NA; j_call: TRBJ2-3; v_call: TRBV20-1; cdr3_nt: TGCAGTGCTAGTCGCGGACCCTCGTCAGATACGCAGTATTTT; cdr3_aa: CSASRGPSSDTQYF
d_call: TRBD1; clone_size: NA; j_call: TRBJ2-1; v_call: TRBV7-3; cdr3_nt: TGTGCCAGCAGCTGGTTACCGGGACAGCCTTACAATGAGCAGTTCTTC; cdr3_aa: CASSWLPGQPYNEQFF
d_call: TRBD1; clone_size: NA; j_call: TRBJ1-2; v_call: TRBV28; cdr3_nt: TGTGCCAGCAGTGACCCGGGACAGGGCTTAAGGGGCTACACCTTC; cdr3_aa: CASSDPGQGLRGYTF
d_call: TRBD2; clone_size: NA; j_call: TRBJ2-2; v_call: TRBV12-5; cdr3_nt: TGTGCTAGTGGTCCCGAGCGGGGGGGCCAGATCGGCGGGGAGCTGTTTTTT; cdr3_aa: CASGPERGGQIGGELFF
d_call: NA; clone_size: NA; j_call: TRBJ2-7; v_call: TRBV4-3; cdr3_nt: TGCGCCAGCAGCCAAGTCGGGGAGGTGCAGTACTTC; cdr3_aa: CASSQVGEVQYF
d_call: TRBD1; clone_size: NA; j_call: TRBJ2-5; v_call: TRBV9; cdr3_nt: TGTGCCAGCAGCGTTTTTACAGGGGGCGCAGAGACCCAGTACTTC; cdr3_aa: CASSVFTGGAETQYF
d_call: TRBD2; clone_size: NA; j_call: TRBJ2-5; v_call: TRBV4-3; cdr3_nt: TGCGCCAGCAGCCATGGCGGGGGGGCGAGAGAGACCCAGTACTTC; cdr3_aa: CASSHGGGARETQYF
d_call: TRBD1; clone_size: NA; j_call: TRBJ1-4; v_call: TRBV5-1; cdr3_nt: TGCGCCAGCAGCCTGTGGTCGGGACAGGGGGCTGAAAAACTGTTTTTT; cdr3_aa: CASSLWSGQGAEKLFF
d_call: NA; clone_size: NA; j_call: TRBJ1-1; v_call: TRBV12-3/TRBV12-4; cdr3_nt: TGTGCCAGCAGTTTTACCCATTACACTGAAGCTTTCTTT; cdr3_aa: CASSFTHYTEAFF
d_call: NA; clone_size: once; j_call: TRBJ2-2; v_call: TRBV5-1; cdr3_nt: TGCGCCAGCAGCTCTTCCGGGCCACCGAACACCGGGGAGCTGTTTTTT; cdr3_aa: CASSSSGPPNTGELFF
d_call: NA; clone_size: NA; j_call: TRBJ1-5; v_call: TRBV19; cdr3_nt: TGTGCCAGTAGTATAACCTGGCAGGGTAATCAGCCCCAGCATTTT; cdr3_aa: CASSITWQGNQPQHF
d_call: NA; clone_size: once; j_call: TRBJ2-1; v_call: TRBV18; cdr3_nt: TGTGCCAGCTCACCAATGAGCTCCCATGAGCAGTTCTTC; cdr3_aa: CASSPMSSHEQFF
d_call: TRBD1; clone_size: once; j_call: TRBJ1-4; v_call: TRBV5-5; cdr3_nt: TGTGCCAGCAGCTTGGACAGGGGGCTAGAAAAACTGTTTTTT; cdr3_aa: CASSLDRGLEKLFF
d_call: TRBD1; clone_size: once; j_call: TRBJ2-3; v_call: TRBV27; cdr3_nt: TGTGCCAGCAGTCACCTCCGGGACAGAGATACGCAGTATTTT; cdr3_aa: CASSHLRDRDTQYF
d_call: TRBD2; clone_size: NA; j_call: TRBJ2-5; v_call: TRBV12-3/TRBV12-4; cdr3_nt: TGTGCCAGCAGTTTTGGGAGGGGAGAGACCCAGTACTTC; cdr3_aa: CASSFGRGETQYF
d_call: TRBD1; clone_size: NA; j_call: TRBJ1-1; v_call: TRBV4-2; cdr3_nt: TGTGCCAGCAGCCAAGAAGAGGGGGCTCGGGCTGAAGCTTTCTTT; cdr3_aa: CASSQEEGARAEAFF
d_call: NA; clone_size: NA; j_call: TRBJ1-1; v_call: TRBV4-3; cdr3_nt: TGCGCCAGCAGCCAAGATTTCGGAGACACTGAAGCTTTCTTT; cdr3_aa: CASSQDFGDTEAFF
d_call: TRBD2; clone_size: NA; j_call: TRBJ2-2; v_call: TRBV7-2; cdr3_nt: TGTGCCAGCAGCCCTCGGACTAGCGGGAGCGCCGGGGAGCTGTTTTTT; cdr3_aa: CASSPRTSGSAGELFF
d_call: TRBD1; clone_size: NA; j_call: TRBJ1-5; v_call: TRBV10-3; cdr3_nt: TGTGCCATCAGTGGGACAGGGAGGGGGGGTCAGCCCCAGCATTTT; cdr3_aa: CAISGTGRGGQPQHF
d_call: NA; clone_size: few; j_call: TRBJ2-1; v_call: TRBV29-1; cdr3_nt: TGCAGCGTTCAAAAAGTAAGCTACAATGAGCAGTTCTTC; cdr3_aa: CSVQKVSYNEQFF
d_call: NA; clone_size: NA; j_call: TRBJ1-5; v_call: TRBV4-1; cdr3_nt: TGCGCCAGCAGTCTGACCCTGGGCAATCAGCCCCAGCATTTT; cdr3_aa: CASSLTLGNQPQHF
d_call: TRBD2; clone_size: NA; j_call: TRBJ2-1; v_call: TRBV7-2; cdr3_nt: TGTGCCAGCAGCTTGAGCGGGAGGCTTTACAATGAGCAGTTCTTC; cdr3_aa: CASSLSGRLYNEQFF
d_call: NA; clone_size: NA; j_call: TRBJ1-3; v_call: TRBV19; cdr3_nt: TGTGCCACCAATGAGGGGGGAAACACCATATATTTT; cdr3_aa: CATNEGGNTIYF
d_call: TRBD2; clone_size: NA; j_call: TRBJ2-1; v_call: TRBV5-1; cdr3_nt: TGCGCCAGCAGCGCCTCCCCAGCGGGAGGGTACAATGAGCAGTTCTTC; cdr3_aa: CASSASPAGGYNEQFF
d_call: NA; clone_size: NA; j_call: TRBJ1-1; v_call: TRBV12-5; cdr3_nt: TGTGCTAGTGGTTTACTTGGGGGCTCCGAAGCTTTCTTT; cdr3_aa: CASGLLGGSEAFF